This is a list of T cell receptor beta chains from one sample in a study of blood T cell repertoires in COVID-19. Repertoires were generated with immunoSEQ multiplex PCR, while TCRdb's copy carries only in-frame clones and drops some. Of roughly 220,000 clones listed, 90% were seen once; the top ten hold about 14%. The sample comprised PBMCs or T cells enriched from blood (not recorded which). Every receptor here comes from a man aged 25 to 40 who had been exposed to COVID-19. CDR3s include the opening cysteine and the closing phenylalanine or tryptophan. Each record gives: V gene, D gene, J gene, CDR3 length, clone size, CDR3 DNA, CDR3 protein. The D gene is left open where the match is weak. Only some rows state a clone size, as once, few, many or a class for expanded clones.

>TRBV2|TRBD2|TRBJ2-3|19|-
TGTGCCAGCAGGGCCAGACTTGGGACTAGCGGGGGGAGGGCAGATACGCAGTATTTT
CASRARLGTSGGRADTQYF
>TRBV9|-|TRBJ2-2|14|-
TGTGCCAGCAGCGCCTTTCATGAGACCGGGGAGCTGTTTTTT
CASSAFHETGELFF
>TRBV2|-|TRBJ2-7|13|-
TGTGCCAGCGGCGGCTTTCTCTTCCGCGAGCAGTACTTC
CASGGFLFREQYF
>TRBV5-1|-|TRBJ2-3|17|-
TGCGCCAGCAGCATGGGGGGCCGGGGAGGGAGCACAGATACGCAGTATTTT
CASSMGGRGGSTDTQYF
>TRBV15|TRBD1|TRBJ2-6|16|-
TGTGCCACCAGCAGAGGGACAGGGGCTGGGGCCAACGTCCTGACTTTC
CATSRGTGAGANVLTF
>TRBV18|TRBD1|TRBJ1-5|16|-
TGTGCCAGCTCACCACCGGGGGGACAGGGGATCCAGCCCCAGCATTTT
CASSPPGGQGIQPQHF
>TRBV7-9|-|TRBJ1-1|13|-
TGTGCCAGCAGCTTCAACGGCCCATCGAGGGTCTTCTTT
CASSFNGPSRVFF
>TRBV7-3|-|TRBJ2-3|18|-
TGTGCCAGCAGCTTAAGGTCCCTAGCGTTCTCTAGCACAGATACGCAGTATTTT
CASSLRSLAFSSTDTQYF
>TRBV11-1|-|TRBJ1-4|16|-
TGTGCCAGCAGCTTAGGGAGGGACGGCTACAATGAAAAACTGTTTTTT
CASSLGRDGYNEKLFF
>TRBV6-5|TRBD1|TRBJ2-7|13|-
TGTGCCAGCAGTTCAGGGGGTTTATACGAGCAGTACTTC
CASSSGGLYEQYF
>TRBV10-1|TRBD1|TRBJ1-2|14|-
TGCGCCAGCAGTGCCGGGACAGCCCCCTATGGCTACACCTTC
CASSAGTAPYGYTF
>TRBV7-2|TRBD2|TRBJ2-3|15|few
TGTGCCAGCAGCTTAGCAAGACTAGCTGGCGATACGCAGTATTTT
CASSLARLAGDTQYF
>TRBV7-9|-|TRBJ1-1|12|-
TGTGCCAGCTCGAAGGAGGTACGTGAAGCTTTCTTT
CASSKEVREAFF
>TRBV7-7|-|TRBJ2-1|15|-
TGTGCCAGCAGCTTAAGGGGGGGGTCCTACAATGAGCAGTTCTTC
CASSLRGGSYNEQFF
>TRBV5-1|TRBD1|TRBJ2-1|14|-
TGCGCCAGCGCGGGACAGGGGGCGGACGATGAGCAGTTCTTC
CASAGQGADDEQFF
>TRBV6-1|-|TRBJ2-7|12|-
TGTGCCAGCAGTGAAGCCCGGAGCGAGCAGTACTTC
CASSEARSEQYF
>TRBV14|TRBD1|TRBJ1-1|15|-
TGTGCCAGCAGCCCTTCGACAGGGTCTCTCACTGAAGCTTTCTTT
CASSPSTGSLTEAFF
>TRBV9|-|TRBJ2-6|18|-
TGTGCCAGCAGCGTATTACCAGGGGTTTGGACTGGGGCCAACGTCCTGACTTTC
CASSVLPGVWTGANVLTF
>TRBV2|TRBD2|TRBJ2-4|14|-
TGTGCCAGCAGAGAGAGCGGGGAAGGGAGCATTCAGTACTTC
CASRESGEGSIQYF